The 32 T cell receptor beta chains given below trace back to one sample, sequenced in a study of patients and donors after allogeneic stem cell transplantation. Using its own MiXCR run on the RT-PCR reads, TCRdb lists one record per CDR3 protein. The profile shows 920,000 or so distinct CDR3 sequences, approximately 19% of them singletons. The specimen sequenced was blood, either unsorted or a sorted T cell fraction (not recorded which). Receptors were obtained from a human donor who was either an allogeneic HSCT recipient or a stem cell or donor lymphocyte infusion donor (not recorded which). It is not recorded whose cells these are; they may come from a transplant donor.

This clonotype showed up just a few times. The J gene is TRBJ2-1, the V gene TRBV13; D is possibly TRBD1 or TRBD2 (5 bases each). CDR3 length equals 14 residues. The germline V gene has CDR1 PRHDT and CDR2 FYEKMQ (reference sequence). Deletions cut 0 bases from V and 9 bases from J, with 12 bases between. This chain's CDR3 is CASSLGRGTSEQFF. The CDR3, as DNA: TGTGCCAGCAGCTTAGGACGAGGGACCAGTGAGCAGTTCTTC.

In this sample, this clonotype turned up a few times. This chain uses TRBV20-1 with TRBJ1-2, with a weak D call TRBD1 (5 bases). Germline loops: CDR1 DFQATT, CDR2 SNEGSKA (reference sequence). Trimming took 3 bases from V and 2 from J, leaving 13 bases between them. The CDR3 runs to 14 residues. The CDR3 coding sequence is TGCAGTGCTAGGACAGACCCTGCAAACTATGGCTACACCTTC. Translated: CSARTDPANYGYTF.

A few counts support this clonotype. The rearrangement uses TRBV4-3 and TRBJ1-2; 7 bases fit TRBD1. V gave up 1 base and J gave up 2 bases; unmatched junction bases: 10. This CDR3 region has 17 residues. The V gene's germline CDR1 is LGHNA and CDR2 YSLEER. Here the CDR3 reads CASSQGVLTGPNYGYTF. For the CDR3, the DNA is TGCGCCAGCAGCCAAGGGGTCCTGACAGGGCCCAACTATGGCTACACCTTC.

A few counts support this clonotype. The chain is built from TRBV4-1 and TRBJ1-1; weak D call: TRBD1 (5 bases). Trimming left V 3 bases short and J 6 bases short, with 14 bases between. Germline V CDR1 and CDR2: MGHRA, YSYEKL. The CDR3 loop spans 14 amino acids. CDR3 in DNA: TGCGCCAGCAGCCAGGTGGGTGGGGCGCCTGAAGCTTTCTTT. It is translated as CASSQVGGAPEAFF.

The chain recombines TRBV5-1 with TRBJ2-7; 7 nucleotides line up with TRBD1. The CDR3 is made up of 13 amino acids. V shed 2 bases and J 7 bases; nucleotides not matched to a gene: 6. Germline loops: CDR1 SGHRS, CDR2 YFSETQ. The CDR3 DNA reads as TGCGCCAGCAGCTTCGGACAGGCTCGGGAGCAGTACTTC. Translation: CASSFGQAREQYF.

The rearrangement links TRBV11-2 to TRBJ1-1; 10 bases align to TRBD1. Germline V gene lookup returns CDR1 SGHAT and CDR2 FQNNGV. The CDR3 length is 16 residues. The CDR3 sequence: CASWKMTGGVGTEAFF. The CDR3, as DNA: TGTGCGAGTTGGAAAATGACAGGGGGCGTAGGTACTGAAGCTTTCTTT.

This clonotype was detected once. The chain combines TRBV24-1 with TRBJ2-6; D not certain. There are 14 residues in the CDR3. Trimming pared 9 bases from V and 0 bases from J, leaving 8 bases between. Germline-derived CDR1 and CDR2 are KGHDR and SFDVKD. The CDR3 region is CATARVSGANVLTF. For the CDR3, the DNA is TGTGCCACCGCTCGGGTCTCTGGGGCCAACGTCCTGACTTTC.

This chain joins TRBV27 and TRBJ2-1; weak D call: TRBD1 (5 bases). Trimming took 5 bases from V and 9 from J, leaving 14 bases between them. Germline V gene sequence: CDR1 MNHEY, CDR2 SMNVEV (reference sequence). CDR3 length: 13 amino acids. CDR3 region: CASSPSWGGEQFF. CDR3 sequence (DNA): TGTGCCAGCAGTCCCTCTTGGGGCGGTGAGCAGTTCTTC.

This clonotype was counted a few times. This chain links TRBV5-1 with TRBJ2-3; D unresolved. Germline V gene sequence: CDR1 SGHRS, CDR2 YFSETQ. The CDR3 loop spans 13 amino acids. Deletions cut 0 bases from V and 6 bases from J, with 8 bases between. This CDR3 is CASSLENSDTQYF. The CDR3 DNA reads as TGCGCCAGCAGCTTGGAGAATTCCGATACGCAGTATTTT.

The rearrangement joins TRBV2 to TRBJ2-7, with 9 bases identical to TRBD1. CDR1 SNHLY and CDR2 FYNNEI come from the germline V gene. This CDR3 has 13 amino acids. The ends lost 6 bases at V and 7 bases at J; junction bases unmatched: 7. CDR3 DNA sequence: TGTGCCAGCAGGGGGACAGGGCCGAAGGAGCAGTACTTC. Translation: CASRGTGPKEQYF.

CDR3 residues: CACFDRETNEKLFF. CDR3 DNA: TGTGCCTGTTTCGACAGGGAAACTAATGAAAAACTGTTTTTT. This chain uses TRBV30 with TRBJ1-4; 7 bases align to TRBD1. This CDR3 is built from 14 residues. CDR1 GTSNPN and CDR2 SVGIG come from the germline V gene (reference sequence). V was pared by 6 bases and J by 1 base, with 5 bases of the junction left unmatched.

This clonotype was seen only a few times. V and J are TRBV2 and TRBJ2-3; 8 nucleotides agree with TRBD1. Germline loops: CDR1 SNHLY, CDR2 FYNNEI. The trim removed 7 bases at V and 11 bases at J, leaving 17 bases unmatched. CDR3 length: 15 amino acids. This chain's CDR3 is CASIIWTGRNPRQYF. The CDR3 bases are TGTGCCAGCATCATATGGACAGGGAGGAATCCCCGGCAGTATTTT. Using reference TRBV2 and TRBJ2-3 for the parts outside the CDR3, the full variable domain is EPEVTQTPSHQVTQMGQEVILRCVPISNHLYFYWYRQILGQKVEFLVSFYNNEISEKSEIFDDQFSVERPDGSNFTLKIRSTKLEDSAMYFCASIIWTGRNPRQYFGPGTRLTVL.

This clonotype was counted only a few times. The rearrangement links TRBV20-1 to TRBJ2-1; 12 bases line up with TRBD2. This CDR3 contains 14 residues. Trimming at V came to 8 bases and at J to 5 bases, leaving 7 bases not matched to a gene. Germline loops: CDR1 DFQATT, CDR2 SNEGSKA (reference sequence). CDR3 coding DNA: TGCAGTCCCCTAGCGGGGGGGCCCAACAATGAGCAGTTCTTC. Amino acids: CSPLAGGPNNEQFF.

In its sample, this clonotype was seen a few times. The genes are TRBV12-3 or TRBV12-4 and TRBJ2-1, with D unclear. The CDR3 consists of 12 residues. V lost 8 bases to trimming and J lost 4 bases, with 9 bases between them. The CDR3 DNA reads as TGTGCCAGCGCCAACAATTACAATGAGCAGTTCTTC. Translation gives CASANNYNEQFF.

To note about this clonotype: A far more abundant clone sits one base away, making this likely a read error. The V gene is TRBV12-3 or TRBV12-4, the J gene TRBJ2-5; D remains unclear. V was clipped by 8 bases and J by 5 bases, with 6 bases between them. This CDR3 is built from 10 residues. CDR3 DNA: TGTGCCAGCGGATGGGAGACCCAGTACTTC. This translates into CASGWETQYF.

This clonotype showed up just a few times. The CDR3 loop is CASSVGTGKGYGYTF. The DNA for the CDR3 is TGTGCCAGCAGTGTAGGGACAGGGAAAGGCTATGGCTACACCTTC. The chain joins TRBV25-1 to TRBJ1-2; 9 bases line up with TRBD1. The ends lost 4 bases at V and 4 bases at J; junction bases unmatched: 7. The CDR3 is 15 residues long. Germline CDR1 reads MGHDK; CDR2 reads SYGVNS.

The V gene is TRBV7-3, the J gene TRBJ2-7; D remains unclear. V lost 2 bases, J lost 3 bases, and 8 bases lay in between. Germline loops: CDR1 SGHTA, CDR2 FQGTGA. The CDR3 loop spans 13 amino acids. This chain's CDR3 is CASSLGPRYEQYF. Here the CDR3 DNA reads TGTGCCAGCAGCTTAGGACCTCGCTACGAGCAGTACTTC.

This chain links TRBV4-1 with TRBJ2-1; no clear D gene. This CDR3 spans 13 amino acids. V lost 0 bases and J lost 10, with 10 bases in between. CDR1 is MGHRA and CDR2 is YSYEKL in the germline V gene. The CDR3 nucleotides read TGCGCCAGCAGCCAAGAGCGAGGCGACGAGCAGTTCTTC. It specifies CASSQERGDEQFF.

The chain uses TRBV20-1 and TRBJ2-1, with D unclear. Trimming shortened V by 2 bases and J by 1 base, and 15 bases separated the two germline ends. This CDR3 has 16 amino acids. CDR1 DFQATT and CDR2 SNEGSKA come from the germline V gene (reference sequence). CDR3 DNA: TGCAGTGCTAGACCAACCCAGGTGGGGTCCTACAATGAGCAGTTCTTC. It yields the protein CSARPTQVGSYNEQFF.

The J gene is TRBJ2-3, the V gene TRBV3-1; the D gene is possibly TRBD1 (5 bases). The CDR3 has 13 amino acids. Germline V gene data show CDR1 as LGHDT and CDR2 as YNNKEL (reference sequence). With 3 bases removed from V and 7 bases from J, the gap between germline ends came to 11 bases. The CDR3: CASSHHRSNTQYF. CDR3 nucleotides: TGTGCCAGCAGCCACCACAGGAGTAATACGCAGTATTTT.

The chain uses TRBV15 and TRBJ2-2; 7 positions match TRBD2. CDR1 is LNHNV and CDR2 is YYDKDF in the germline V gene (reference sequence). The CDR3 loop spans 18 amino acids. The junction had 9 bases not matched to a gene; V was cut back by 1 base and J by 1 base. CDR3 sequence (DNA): TGTGCCACCAGCAGAGCCGGGGGGTGGGTGGTGAACACCGGGGAGCTGTTTTTT. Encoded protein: CATSRAGGWVVNTGELFF.

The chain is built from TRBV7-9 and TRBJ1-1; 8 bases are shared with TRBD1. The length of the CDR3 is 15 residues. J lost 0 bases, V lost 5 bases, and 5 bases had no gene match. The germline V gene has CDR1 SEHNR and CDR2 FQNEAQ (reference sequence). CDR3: CASSAGQGLNTEAFF. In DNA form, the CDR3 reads TGTGCCAGCAGCGCCGGACAGGGACTGAACACTGAAGCTTTCTTT. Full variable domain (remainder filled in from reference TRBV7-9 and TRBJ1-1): DTGVSQNPRHKITKRGQNVTFRCDPISEHNRLYWYRQTLGQGPEFLTYFQNEAQLEKSRLLSDRFSAERPKGSFSTLEIQRTEQGDSAMYLCASSAGQGLNTEAFFGQGTRLTVV.

The CDR3 DNA follows: TGCAGTGCTAGATATACAGGGGGCACTAATGAAAAACTGTTTTTT. Residues: CSARYTGGTNEKLFF. The chain joins TRBV20-1 to TRBJ1-4; 9 bases are shared with TRBD1. Unmatched junction bases numbered 3, after V lost 2 bases and J lost 2 bases. Per the germline V gene, CDR1 is DFQATT and CDR2 is SNEGSKA (reference sequence). The CDR3 loop spans 15 amino acids.

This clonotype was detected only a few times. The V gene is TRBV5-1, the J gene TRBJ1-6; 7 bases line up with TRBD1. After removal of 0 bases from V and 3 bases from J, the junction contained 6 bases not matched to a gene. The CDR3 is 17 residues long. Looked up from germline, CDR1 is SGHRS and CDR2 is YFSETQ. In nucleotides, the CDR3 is TGCGCCAGCAGCTTGGGGGACAGAGGATTCTATAATTCACCCCTCCACTTT. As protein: CASSLGDRGFYNSPLHF.

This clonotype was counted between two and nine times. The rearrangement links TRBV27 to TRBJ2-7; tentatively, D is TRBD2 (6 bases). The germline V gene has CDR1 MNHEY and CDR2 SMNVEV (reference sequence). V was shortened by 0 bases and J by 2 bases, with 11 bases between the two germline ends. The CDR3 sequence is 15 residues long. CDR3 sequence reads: CASSLSEGIPYEQYF. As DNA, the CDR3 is TGTGCCAGCAGTTTATCGGAGGGGATACCCTACGAGCAGTACTTC.

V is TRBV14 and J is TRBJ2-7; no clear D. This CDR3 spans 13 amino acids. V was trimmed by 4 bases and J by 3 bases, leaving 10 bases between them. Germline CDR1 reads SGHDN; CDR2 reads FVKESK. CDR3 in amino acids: CASSPSPDYEQYF. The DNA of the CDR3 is TGTGCCAGCAGCCCCTCTCCAGACTACGAGCAGTACTTC.

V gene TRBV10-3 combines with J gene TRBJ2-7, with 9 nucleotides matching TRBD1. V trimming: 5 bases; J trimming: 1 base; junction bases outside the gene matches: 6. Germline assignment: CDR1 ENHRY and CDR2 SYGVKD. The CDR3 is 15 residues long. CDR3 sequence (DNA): TGTGCCATCAGTCCCCCAGGGACAGGGTCCTACGAGCAGTACTTC. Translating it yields CAISPPGTGSYEQYF.

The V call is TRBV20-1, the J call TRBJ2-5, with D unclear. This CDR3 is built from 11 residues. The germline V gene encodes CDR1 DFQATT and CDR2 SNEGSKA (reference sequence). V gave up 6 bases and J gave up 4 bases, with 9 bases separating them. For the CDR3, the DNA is TGCAGTGCCAAAATTCGAGAGACCCAGTACTTC. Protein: CSAKIRETQYF.

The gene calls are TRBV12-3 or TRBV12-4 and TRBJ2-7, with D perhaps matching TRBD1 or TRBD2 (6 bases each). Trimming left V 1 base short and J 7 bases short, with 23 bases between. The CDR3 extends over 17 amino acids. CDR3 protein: CASSLGQVGGPVLEQYF. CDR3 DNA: TGTGCCAGCAGTTTAGGACAGGTTGGGGGGCCTGTGTTGGAGCAGTACTTC.

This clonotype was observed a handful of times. For the CDR3, the DNA is TGTGCCAGCAGCCCTATCGGGGGACTTAATGAGCAGTTCTTC. As protein: CASSPIGGLNEQFF. This chain connects TRBV7-3 to TRBJ2-1; D possibly corresponds to TRBD2 (6 bases). Deletions cut 5 bases from V and 7 bases from J, with 15 bases between. Germline CDR1 is SGHTA and CDR2 is FQGTGA. This CDR3 is 14 amino acids long.

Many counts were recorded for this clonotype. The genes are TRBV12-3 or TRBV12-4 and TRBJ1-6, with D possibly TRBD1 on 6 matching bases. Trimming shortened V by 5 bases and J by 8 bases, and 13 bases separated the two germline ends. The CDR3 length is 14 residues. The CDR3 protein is CASSNRDPYSPLHF. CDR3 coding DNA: TGTGCCAGCAGTAACAGGGACCCGTATTCACCCCTCCACTTT.

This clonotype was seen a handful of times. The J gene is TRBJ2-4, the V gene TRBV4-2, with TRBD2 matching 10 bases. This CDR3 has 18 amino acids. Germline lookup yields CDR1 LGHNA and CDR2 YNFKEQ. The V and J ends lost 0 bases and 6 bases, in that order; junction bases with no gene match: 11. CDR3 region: CASSQEQTLAGGRNIQYF. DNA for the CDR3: TGTGCCAGCAGCCAAGAGCAGACCTTAGCGGGGGGCAGAAACATTCAGTACTTC.